This T cell receptor beta chain was identified during a study of blood T cell repertoires in COVID-19. As for the study in general: Acute and convalescent COVID-19 specimens originated in the United States, Italy and Spain.

In the original analysis: Reference gene primer amplification gave estimated nucleated cell counts. Using immunoSEQ multiplex PCR, the repertoire was profiled, and TCRdb retains in-frame clones only, with some absent. The DNA gave D and trimming, while V, J and clone size come from that table. The top ten hold 10% to 15% of the sample, which has around 170,000 clones, around 83% seen once. Looked up from germline, CDR1 is PRHDT and CDR2 is FYEKMQ (reference sequence). With V trimmed by 0 bases and J by 15 bases, 4 bases remained unmatched. The CDR3 contains 13 residues. The chain links TRBV13 to TRBJ2-4; 11 nucleotides line up with TRBD2. The receptor was isolated from a man between 65 and 85 years old who had recovered from COVID-19. The sample consisted of peripheral blood. The CDR3 here is CASSLGSLAGAYF. The CDR3 bases are TGTGCCAGCAGCTTAGGCTCACTAGCGGGAGCGTACTTC.